Following are 23 T cell receptor beta chains from one sample sequenced in a study of blood T cell repertoires in COVID-19. The table came from immunoSEQ multiplex PCR; TCRdb's copy has only in-frame clones and leaves some out. The repertoire holds some 160,000 clones, with 85% to 90% as singletons. The sequenced sample consisted of PBMCs or T cells enriched from blood (not recorded which). The receptors stem from a woman aged 45-59 years who had recovered from COVID-19.

The chain has TRBV5-4 and TRBJ2-3; the match to TRBD2 covers 7 bases. From germline, CDR1 is SGHNT and CDR2 YYREEE (reference sequence). J lost 2 bases, V lost 1 base, and 1 base had no gene match. There are 14 residues in the CDR3. The CDR3: CASSLRLATDTQYF. CDR3 bases: TGTGCCAGCAGCTTGAGACTAGCCACAGATACGCAGTATTTT.

This rearrangement joins TRBV4-1 to TRBJ1-5; TRBD1 agrees at 9 bases. After removal of 1 base from V and 2 bases from J, the junction contained 0 bases not matched to a gene. The CDR3 runs to 15 residues. CDR1 is MGHRA, CDR2 YSYEKL, per germline. CDR3 protein: CASSQGQGGNQPQHF. The CDR3 DNA sequence: TGCGCCAGCAGCCAAGGACAGGGGGGCAATCAGCCCCAGCATTTT.

The chain links TRBV6-1 to TRBJ2-2, with 8 bases that match TRBD1. CDR1 is MNHNS, CDR2 SASEGT, per germline. The CDR3 runs 15 residues. Losses at the gene ends were 5 bases for V and 4 bases for J; bases not matched to a gene: 6. Here the CDR3 reads CASSIRQGSTGELFF. The CDR3 nucleotides are TGTGCCAGCAGTATCCGACAGGGGAGCACCGGGGAGCTGTTTTTT.

The rearrangement links TRBV30 to TRBJ2-7; 11 positions agree with TRBD2. The V and J ends lost 3 bases and 1 base, in that order; junction bases with no gene match: 5. The CDR3 sequence is 15 residues long. Looked up from germline, CDR1 is GTSNPN and CDR2 is SVGIG (reference sequence). The CDR3 sequence is CAWSASGGYSYEQYF. In DNA form, the CDR3 reads TGTGCCTGGAGCGCTAGCGGGGGGTATTCCTACGAGCAGTACTTC. Combining the CDR3 with reference TRBV30 and TRBJ2-7 gives the whole variable domain SQTIHQWPATLVQPVGSPLSLECTVEGTSNPNLYWYRQAAGRGLQLLFYSVGIGQISSEVPQNLSASRPQDRQFILSSKKLLLSDSGFYLCAWSASGGYSYEQYFGPGTRLTVT.

The genes are TRBV19 and TRBJ2-1; TRBD2 aligns across 8 bases. The CDR3 length is 15 residues. With 4 bases clipped from V and 2 bases from J, the junction kept 4 bases outside the gene matches. Looked up from germline, CDR1 is LNHDA and CDR2 is SQIVND (reference sequence). The CDR3 protein is CASSSGGPTYNEQFF. For the CDR3, the DNA is TGTGCCAGTAGTAGCGGGGGGCCAACCTACAATGAGCAGTTCTTC.

The CDR3 DNA reads TGTGCCAGCGGTGTGTCCGACTCCGCAAACTATGGCTACACCTTC. Translating gives CASGVSDSANYGYTF. This chain joins TRBV6-1 and TRBJ1-2; no firm D call. V lost 8 bases, J lost 2 bases, and 18 bases lay in between. The CDR3 runs 15 residues. Germline CDR1 is MNHNS and CDR2 is SASEGT.

This clone came up once. The gene calls are TRBV2 and TRBJ2-1; D not resolved. Germline CDR1 SNHLY, CDR2 FYNNEI. Trimming cost V 4 bases and J 10 bases, with 8 bases left between them. The CDR3 contains 11 residues. The CDR3 coding sequence is TGTGCCAGCAGTGTTCGGGTCGAGCAGTTCTTC. Protein: CASSVRVEQFF. Full variable domain (outside the CDR3, taken from reference TRBV2 and TRBJ2-1): EPEVTQTPSHQVTQMGQEVILRCVPISNHLYFYWYRQILGQKVEFLVSFYNNEISEKSEIFDDQFSVERPDGSNFTLKIRSTKLEDSAMYFCASSVRVEQFFGPGTRLTVL.

The chain joins TRBV19 to TRBJ2-3; perhaps TRBD2 as D (6 bases). The CDR3 has 14 residues. Germline CDR1 is LNHDA and CDR2 is SQIVND (reference sequence). The germline V and J ends were trimmed by 7 bases and 2 bases, with 13 bases remaining between them. CDR3 DNA sequence: TGTGCCAGTACGGCGGGGACCCCCACAGATACGCAGTATTTT. Its translation: CASTAGTPTDTQYF.

This clone occurred once. This chain uses TRBV19 with TRBJ1-1; TRBD1 is a possible D gene (5 bases). Germline assignment: CDR1 LNHDA and CDR2 SQIVND (reference sequence). The CDR3 is 13 residues long. The germline V and J ends were trimmed by 7 bases and 3 bases, with 12 bases remaining between them. The CDR3 region is CASKDTQYTEAFF. CDR3 nucleotides: TGTGCCAGTAAGGACACGCAATACACTGAAGCTTTCTTT. Variable domain in full (rest from reference TRBV19 and TRBJ1-1): DGGITQSPKYLFRKEGQNVTLSCEQNLNHDAMYWYRQDPGQGLRLIYYSQIVNDFQKGDIAEGYSVSREKKESFPLTVTSAQKNPTAFYLCASKDTQYTEAFFGQGTRLTVV.

This clone was found once. The V gene is TRBV25-1, the J gene TRBJ1-2; a possible D gene is TRBD1 (5 bases). The germline V gene encodes CDR1 MGHDK and CDR2 SYGVNS. CDR3 length equals 12 residues. The V end lost 5 bases, the J end lost 2 bases, and 6 bases lay between the germline ends. CDR3 sequence (DNA): TGTGCCAGCAGTCGGGGGAACTATGGCTACACCTTC. Protein sequence: CASSRGNYGYTF.

This sequence joins TRBV19 and TRBJ1-2; a weak D match, TRBD1 (6 bases). CDR1 LNHDA and CDR2 SQIVND come from the germline V gene (reference sequence). The CDR3 contains 12 residues. The V end lost 6 bases, the J end lost 8 bases, and 13 bases lay between the germline ends. The CDR3, as DNA: TGTGCCAGTAGCGGAACAGGGAAGGGCTACACCTTC. This translates into CASSGTGKGYTF.

This CDR3 is CASSRQGSYNEQFF. The CDR3 DNA reads as TGTGCCAGCTCCCGACAGGGCTCCTACAATGAGCAGTTCTTC. The gene calls are TRBV2 and TRBJ2-1, with TRBD1 matching 7 bases. Germline V gene data show CDR1 as SNHLY and CDR2 as FYNNEI. Trimming at V came to 8 bases and at J to 0 bases, leaving 4 bases not matched to a gene. CDR3 length equals 14 residues. The complete variable domain, with remaining parts taken from reference TRBV2 and TRBJ2-1, reads EPEVTQTPSHQVTQMGQEVILRCVPISNHLYFYWYRQILGQKVEFLVSFYNNEISEKSEIFDDQFSVERPDGSNFTLKIRSTKLEDSAMYFCASSRQGSYNEQFFGPGTRLTVL.

CDR3 coding DNA: TGTGCCAGCAGCTTACAGGGGGCTAAATCTGAAGCTTTCTTT. Its translation is CASSLQGAKSEAFF. The V gene is TRBV7-9, the J gene TRBJ1-1; 8 positions agree with TRBD1. V shed 2 bases and J 6 bases; nucleotides not matched to a gene: 5. The CDR3 covers 14 residues. From germline, CDR1 is SEHNR and CDR2 FQNEAQ (reference sequence).

This chain connects TRBV11-3 to TRBJ2-5; 9 positions agree with TRBD2. The V gene end was trimmed by 5 bases and the J gene end by 5 bases; junction bases not matched to a gene: 6. Germline loops: CDR1 SGHNT, CDR2 YENEEA. The CDR3 spans 14 residues. The CDR3 loop reads CASSRSGGGETQYF. CDR3 nucleotide sequence: TGTGCCAGCAGCCGTAGCGGGGGTGGGGAGACCCAGTACTTC.

The chain is built from TRBV2 and TRBJ2-5; 7 nucleotides align to TRBD2. V shed 4 bases and J 0 bases; nucleotides not matched to a gene: 5. This CDR3 is 15 amino acids long. Per the germline V gene, CDR1 is SNHLY and CDR2 is FYNNEI. The CDR3 sequence: CASSVGSGYQETQYF. As DNA, the CDR3 is TGTGCCAGCAGTGTCGGTAGCGGGTACCAAGAGACCCAGTACTTC.

The table lists this clone with a few counts. The rearrangement uses TRBV6-2 or TRBV6-3 and TRBJ2-1; D is possibly TRBD1 (6 bases). This CDR3 is 15 amino acids long. Germline loops: CDR1 MNHEY, CDR2 SVGEGT. Trimming shortened V by 5 bases and J by 7 bases, and 18 bases separated the two germline ends. CDR3 nucleotide sequence: TGTGCCAGCAGTGACACCGGGACAAAAATAAATGAGCAGTTCTTC. It specifies CASSDTGTKINEQFF.

The chain employs TRBV9 and TRBJ2-1; 10 bases map to TRBD2. Trimming at V came to 2 bases and at J to 0 bases, leaving 2 bases not matched to a gene. Germline lookup yields CDR1 SGDLS and CDR2 YYNGEE. This CDR3 spans 16 amino acids. CDR3 region: CASSVSGGSSYNEQFF. CDR3 DNA: TGTGCCAGCAGCGTTAGCGGGGGGAGCTCCTACAATGAGCAGTTCTTC.

V gene TRBV2 combines with J gene TRBJ1-2; 8 nucleotides agree with TRBD1. With V trimmed by 6 bases and J by 6 bases, 6 bases remained unmatched. This CDR3 is 13 amino acids long. Per the germline V gene, CDR1 is SNHLY and CDR2 is FYNNEI. Written as DNA, the CDR3 is TGTGCCAGCAGGGCGGACAGGGAGGATGGCTACACCTTC. The encoded protein is CASRADREDGYTF.

The CDR3 DNA follows: TGTGCCAGCAGTCAACAGGAGATTTATGGCTACACCTTC. Protein sequence: CASSQQEIYGYTF. The chain joins TRBV5-4 to TRBJ1-2, with a possible D match to TRBD1 (5 bases). V was clipped by 5 bases and J by 5 bases, with 13 bases between them. The CDR3 is 13 residues long. Germline lookup yields CDR1 SGHNT and CDR2 YYREEE (reference sequence).

The CDR3 reads CASSWGTPDNEQFF. DNA for the CDR3: TGTGCCAGCAGCTGGGGGACTCCTGACAATGAGCAGTTCTTC. The rearrangement joins TRBV7-9 to TRBJ2-1; D might be TRBD2 (6 bases). Trimming left V 4 bases short and J 5 bases short, with 12 bases between. This CDR3 region has 14 residues. Germline CDR1 is SEHNR and CDR2 is FQNEAQ (reference sequence). The full variable domain, its missing parts supplied by reference TRBV7-9 and TRBJ2-1, is DTGVSQNPRHKITKRGQNVTFRCDPISEHNRLYWYRQTLGQGPEFLTYFQNEAQLEKSRLLSDRFSAERPKGSFSTLEIQRTEQGDSAMYLCASSWGTPDNEQFFGPGTRLTVL.

CDR3 sequence: CASRDKAGGARETQYF. CDR3 coding DNA: TGTGCCAGCAGGGATAAAGCGGGGGGGGCCAGGGAGACCCAGTACTTC. This chain uses TRBV2 with TRBJ2-5; 10 bases are shared with TRBD2. The CDR3 totals 16 residues. CDR1 SNHLY and CDR2 FYNNEI come from the germline V gene. J lost 5 bases, V lost 6 bases, and 12 bases had no gene match.

This clone showed up just a few times. For the CDR3, the DNA is TGTGCCAGCAGTTCCCCCGGCGGCTACTATGGCTACACCTTC. Protein product: CASSSPGGYYGYTF. The chain employs TRBV6-2 or TRBV6-3 and TRBJ1-2; D is unclear. V lost 4 bases, J lost 3 bases, and 12 bases lay in between. Germline V gene lookup returns CDR1 MNHEY and CDR2 SVGEGT. This CDR3 contains 14 residues.

This chain joins TRBV5-1 and TRBJ1-1; 8 bases are a match to TRBD1. The CDR3 covers 15 residues. Losses at the gene ends were 4 bases for V and 2 bases for J; bases not matched to a gene: 7. Per germline, CDR1 SGHRS and CDR2 YFSETQ. In DNA form, the CDR3 reads TGCGCCAGCAGCCCCCCCGGGACAGGTAACACTGAAGCTTTCTTT. Protein sequence: CASSPPGTGNTEAFF.